The clone carrying this TCR beta chain was observed a single time. These data belong to a study of blood T cell repertoires in COVID-19. The germline CDR1 and CDR2 sequences are SGHRS and YFSETQ. Trimming took off 4 bases at V and 2 bases at J, with 10 bases between the two ends. CDR3 length: 13 residues. Clones were sequenced by immunoSEQ multiplex PCR, and TCRdb holds only the in-frame ones, with some missing. The sample lists 200,000 to 250,000 clones; 65% to 90% were seen once. The receptor comes from a man in his fifties or sixties with COVID-19, enrolled during active disease. The J gene is TRBJ2-7, the V gene TRBV5-1, with D tentatively TRBD1 (5 bases). Sequencing used peripheral blood. CDR3 sequence (DNA): TGCGCCAGCAGCCGTCAGGGAACCTACGAGCAGTACTTC. As protein: CASSRQGTYEQYF.